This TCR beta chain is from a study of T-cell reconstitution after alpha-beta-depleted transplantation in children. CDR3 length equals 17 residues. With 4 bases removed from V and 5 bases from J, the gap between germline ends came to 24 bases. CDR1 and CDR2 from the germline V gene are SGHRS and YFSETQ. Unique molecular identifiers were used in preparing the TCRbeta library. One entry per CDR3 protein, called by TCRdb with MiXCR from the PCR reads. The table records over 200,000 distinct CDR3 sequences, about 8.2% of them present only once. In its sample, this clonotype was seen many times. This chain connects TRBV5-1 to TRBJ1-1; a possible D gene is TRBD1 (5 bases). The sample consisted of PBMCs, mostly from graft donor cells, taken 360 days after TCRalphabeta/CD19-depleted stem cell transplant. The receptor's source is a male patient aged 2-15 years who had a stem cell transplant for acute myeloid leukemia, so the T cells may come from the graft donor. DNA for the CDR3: TGCGCCAGCAGCCTCGCGATAAGGGGCACGCAGGAGACTGAAGCTTTCTTT. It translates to CASSLAIRGTQETEAFF. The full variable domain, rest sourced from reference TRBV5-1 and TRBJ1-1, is KAGVTQTPRYLIKTRGQQVTLSCSPISGHRSVSWYQQTPGQGLQFLFEYFSETQRNKGNFPGRFSGRQFSNSRSEMNVSTLELGDSALYLCASSLAIRGTQETEAFFGQGTRLTVV.